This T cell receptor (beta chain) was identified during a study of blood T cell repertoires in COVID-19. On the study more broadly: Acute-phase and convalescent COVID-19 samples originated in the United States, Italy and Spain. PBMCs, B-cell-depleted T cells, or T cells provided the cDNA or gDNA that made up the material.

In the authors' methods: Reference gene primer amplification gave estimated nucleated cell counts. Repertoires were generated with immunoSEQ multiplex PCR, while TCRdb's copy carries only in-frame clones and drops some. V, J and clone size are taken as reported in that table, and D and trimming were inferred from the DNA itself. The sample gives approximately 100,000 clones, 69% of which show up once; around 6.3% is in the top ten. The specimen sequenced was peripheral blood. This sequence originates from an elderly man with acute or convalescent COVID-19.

CDR3 DNA sequence: TGCAGCGTGAGACAGACCAGTAACACCGGGGAGCTGTTTTTT. Its protein is CSVRQTSNTGELFF. V and J are TRBV29-1 and TRBJ2-2; perhaps TRBD1 as D (5 bases). CDR3 length: 14 residues. Looked up from germline, CDR1 is SQVTM and CDR2 is ANQGSEA. The V end was cut by 6 bases, the J end by 2 bases, with 13 bases between.